These 10 T cell receptor beta chains were sequenced from one sample in a study of T cell responses to AZD1222 COVID-19 vaccine. Clones were sequenced by immunoSEQ multiplex PCR, and TCRdb holds only the in-frame ones, with some missing. The sample has 200,000 to 300,000 clones, over 90% seen once. The material sequenced was peripheral blood, taken on day 0 of AZD1222 vaccination. The origin of the receptors is an adult in good health.

V is TRBV21-1 and J is TRBJ2-7; the DNA was not compared with TRBD1, the D call given in the table. TRBV21-1 is noted as a pseudogene. The CDR3 extends over 17 amino acids. CDR3 DNA: TGTGCCAGCAGCAACCTCCCAGCAGCCCACAGGGTAGGCGAGCAGTACTTC. This translates into CASSNLPAAHRVGEQYF.

The V and J genes are TRBV5-6 and TRBJ2-2, with D perhaps matching TRBD2 (5 bases). The CDR3 is 17 amino acids. Per germline, CDR1 SGHDT and CDR2 YYEEEE. Trimming cost V 4 bases and J 0 bases, with 16 bases left between them. CDR3 DNA sequence: TGTGCCAGCAGCCCCTTTGGAGGTAACTCGAACACCGGGGAGCTGTTTTTT. This codes for CASSPFGGNSNTGELFF.

This chain joins TRBV19 and TRBJ1-4; D call uncertain. V was clipped by 4 bases and J by 4 bases, with 10 bases between them. The CDR3 has 14 residues. The germline gives CDR1 LNHDA, CDR2 SQIVND (reference sequence). CDR3 sequence reads: CASSRGGDNEKLFF. CDR3 DNA sequence: TGTGCCAGTAGTAGGGGAGGAGATAATGAAAAACTGTTTTTT.

J is TRBJ2-7 and V is TRBV2; a possible D gene is TRBD1 (6 bases). V dropped 9 bases and J dropped 5 bases, with 17 bases sitting between them. Germline loops: CDR1 SNHLY, CDR2 FYNNEI. The CDR3 has 13 amino acids. The CDR3 region is CASRYRVFDEQYF. Written as DNA, the CDR3 is TGTGCCAGTCGATACAGGGTTTTCGACGAGCAGTACTTC.

V is TRBV19 and J is TRBJ2-2, with 8 bases aligning to TRBD1. Trimming removed 6 bases from V and 4 bases from J; junction bases left unmatched: 10. CDR1 is LNHDA, CDR2 SQIVND, per germline (reference sequence). The CDR3 extends over 16 amino acids. The CDR3 sequence is CASSLGAGGFTGELFF. Written as DNA, the CDR3 is TGTGCCAGTAGCTTGGGGGCAGGGGGCTTCACCGGGGAGCTGTTTTTT.

The gene calls are TRBV7-6 and TRBJ1-2; 8 nucleotides match TRBD1. The CDR3 has 15 amino acids. Germline CDR1 reads SGHVS; CDR2 reads FNYEAQ. V lost 5 bases to trimming and J lost 5 bases; unmatched junction nucleotides: 10. CDR3: CASSPRTGRLYGYTF. CDR3 sequence (DNA): TGTGCCAGCAGCCCGAGGACAGGGCGCTTATATGGCTACACCTTC.

This clone has a single count. The rearrangement joins TRBV30 to TRBJ1-2; perhaps TRBD1 as D (6 bases). With 5 bases removed from V and 5 bases from J, the gap between germline ends came to 15 bases. The CDR3 is 13 residues long. Per the germline V gene, CDR1 is GTSNPN and CDR2 is SVGIG (reference sequence). Here the CDR3 DNA reads TGTGCCTGGTCCCTGGACAGCCGATATGGCTACACCTTC. The encoded protein is CAWSLDSRYGYTF.

This clone has only one observation. The gene calls are TRBV2 and TRBJ2-5; D possibly corresponds to TRBD2 (5 bases). CDR1 and CDR2 (germline): SNHLY, FYNNEI. V gave up 6 bases and J gave up 2 bases, with 22 bases separating them. This CDR3 comprises 17 residues. In DNA, the CDR3 is TGTGCCAGCAGGAAGCGGAGGTTTGTGTTGGCGCAAGAGACCCAGTACTTC. Protein: CASRKRRFVLAQETQYF.

This chain uses TRBV7-8 with TRBJ2-2; the D gene is possibly TRBD2 (5 bases). CDR3 length: 16 amino acids. The V gene's germline CDR1 is SGHVS and CDR2 FQNEAQ. Trimming shortened V by 4 bases and J by 4 bases, and 16 bases separated the two germline ends. The CDR3 region has the DNA TGTGCCAGCAGCTCGAGGGCGCCCTCGGGCACCGGGGAGCTGTTTTTT. Amino acids: CASSSRAPSGTGELFF. Full variable domain (rest looked up from reference TRBV7-8 and TRBJ2-2): GAGVSQSPRYKVAKRGQDVALRCDPISGHVSLFWYQQALGQGPEFLTYFQNEAQLDKSGLPSDRFFAERPEGSVSTLKIQRTQQEDSAVYLCASSSRAPSGTGELFFGEGSRLTVL.

The rearrangement uses TRBV7-9 and TRBJ2-2; possible D gene TRBD1, 6 bases. Germline assignment: CDR1 SEHNR and CDR2 FQNEAQ (reference sequence). Trimming removed 6 bases at V and 2 bases at J, with 13 bases between. The CDR3 is made up of 15 amino acids. Here the CDR3 DNA reads TGTGCCAGCAGTCCTACAGGGCGAAACACCGGGGAGCTGTTTTTT. Protein product: CASSPTGRNTGELFF.